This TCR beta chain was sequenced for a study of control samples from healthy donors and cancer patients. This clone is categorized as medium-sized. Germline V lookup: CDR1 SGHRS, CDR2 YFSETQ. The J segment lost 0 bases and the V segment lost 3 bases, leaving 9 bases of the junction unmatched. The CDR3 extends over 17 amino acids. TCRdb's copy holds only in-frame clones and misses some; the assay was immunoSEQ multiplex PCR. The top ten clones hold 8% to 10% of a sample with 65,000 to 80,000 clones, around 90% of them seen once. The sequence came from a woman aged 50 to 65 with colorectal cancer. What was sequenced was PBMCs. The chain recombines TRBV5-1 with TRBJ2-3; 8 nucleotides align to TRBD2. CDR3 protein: CASSSGILADSTDTQYF. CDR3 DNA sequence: TGCGCCAGCAGCTCCGGAATACTAGCGGATAGCACAGATACGCAGTATTTT.